The rows below give T cell receptor beta chains drawn from one sample of a study of T cell repertoires in cytomegalovirus infection. Antigens of these TCRs are unknown. MiXCR, run by TCRdb on the reads, gives a single entry per CDR3 protein. In the table there are fewer than 950,000 distinct CDR3 sequences, approximately 30% of which are singletons. Sequences were derived from cultured CD8+ T cells from PBMCs, sampled from culture after CMV antigen stimulation. The receptors shown here come from a human donor in good health (CMV status not recorded). Some clones in this sample may be carry-over from other donors' samples. CDR3s leave out the opening cysteine and the closing phenylalanine or tryptophan. The D gene is left open where the match is weak.

TRBV6-2/TRBV6-3	15	TRBJ2-5	TRBD2	ASSYGLAGGPEETQY
TRBV12-3/TRBV12-4	13	TRBJ2-3	-	ASGGGTSSTDTQY
TRBV4-2	14	TRBJ1-1	TRBD1	ASTGTDLVVGTEAF
TRBV28	13	TRBJ2-1	-	ASTSRAGLYNEQF
TRBV7-6	14	TRBJ2-1	TRBD2	ASSLDGTSGANEQF
TRBV20-1	14	TRBJ1-5	-	SARVARQRSNQPQH
TRBV2	12	TRBJ1-2	TRBD1	ASSRGQLLYGYT
TRBV19	14	TRBJ2-2	-	ASSIVGGLSTGELF
TRBV7-9	12	TRBJ1-1	-	ASSPREPNTEAF
TRBV20-1	10	TRBJ2-3	-	SAAEGTDTQY
TRBV20-1	11	TRBJ2-2	-	SVISRNTGELF
TRBV7-9	11	TRBJ2-4	TRBD2	ASIAGGGNIQY
TRBV15	14	TRBJ1-5	-	ATSIRDGFRNQPQH
TRBV19	11	TRBJ2-4	-	ASSIVIRDIQY
TRBV9	11	TRBJ2-3	-	ASSPLIPDTQY
TRBV6-1	12	TRBJ2-5	TRBD1	ASRHRGIMETQY
TRBV7-8	11	TRBJ1-5	-	ASSPSGAQPQH
TRBV15	10	TRBJ1-2	-	ATSRAGSGYT
TRBV7-9	13	TRBJ2-3	TRBD1	ASSFRDRNTDTQY
TRBV6-1	15	TRBJ1-4	-	ASSEANRHSTNEKLF
TRBV7-6	12	TRBJ2-7	-	ASSYLGGPYEQY
TRBV7-2	13	TRBJ2-4	TRBD2	ASNYGGASGDIQY
TRBV24-1	12	TRBJ2-3	-	ATSDLGPEDTQY
TRBV5-5	15	TRBJ1-1	TRBD1	ASSLVGQGAGNTEAF
TRBV20-1	16	TRBJ2-1	TRBD2	SARFLAGGISSYNEQF
TRBV28	13	TRBJ1-2	-	ASSLFDLSRDGYT
TRBV4-1	15	TRBJ2-2	-	ASSQDNPVANTGELF
TRBV6-2/TRBV6-3	13	TRBJ2-4	-	ASSYSDSMGNIQY
TRBV7-9	16	TRBJ2-2	TRBD2	ASSPSSRLAGNTGELF
TRBV27	13	TRBJ2-3	-	ASSQSDSSTDTQY
TRBV9	12	TRBJ2-2	-	ASSVAGAPGELF
TRBV15	14	TRBJ2-1	-	ATSRQALSSYNEQF
TRBV4-2	11	TRBJ2-1	-	ASSQDRNNEQF
TRBV7-2	14	TRBJ2-1	-	ASSLDGGNGHNEQF
TRBV4-1	14	TRBJ2-4	-	ASSQDFHGTGARRY
TRBV27	12	TRBJ2-5	TRBD2	ASSSGLAPETQY
TRBV2	9	TRBJ1-3	-	ASPVGNTIY
TRBV7-8	10	TRBJ2-1	-	ASSFLRNEQF
TRBV6-2/TRBV6-3	12	TRBJ1-1	-	ASSRDTQNTEAF
TRBV7-6	11	TRBJ1-4	-	ASSPGASSWLF
TRBV27	12	TRBJ1-2	TRBD1	ASSLTGGASGYT
TRBV14	12	TRBJ1-2	-	ASSQTRGEGGYT